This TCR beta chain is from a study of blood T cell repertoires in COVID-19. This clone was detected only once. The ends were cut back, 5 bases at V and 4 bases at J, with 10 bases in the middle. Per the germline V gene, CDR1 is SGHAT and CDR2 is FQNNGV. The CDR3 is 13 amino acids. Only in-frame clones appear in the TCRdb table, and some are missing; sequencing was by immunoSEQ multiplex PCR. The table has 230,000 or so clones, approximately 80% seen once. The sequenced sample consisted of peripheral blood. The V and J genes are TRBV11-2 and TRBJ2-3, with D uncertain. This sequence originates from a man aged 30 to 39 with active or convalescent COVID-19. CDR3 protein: CASSRVSPDTQYF. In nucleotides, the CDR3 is TGTGCCAGCAGCCGCGTTAGCCCAGATACGCAGTATTTT.